This TCR beta chain was sequenced in a study of blood T cell repertoires in COVID-19. Study information: The analysed material was cDNA or gDNA that came from T cells, B-cell-depleted T cells, or PBMCs.

Enrolled during active infection, Seattle patients were then followed longitudinally. How the authors handled the data: Amplification of reference gene primers provided the estimated nucleated cell counts. Assay: immunoSEQ multiplex PCR; the TCRdb copy retains only in-frame clones and omits some. V, J and clone size were drawn from that table, and D and trimming were deduced from the DNA. The repertoire has under 95,000 clones, more than 85% of them found once; the top ten carry around 2.6%. Sequenced material: peripheral blood. The TCR was taken from a middle-aged man with COVID-19, enrolled during active disease.

The CDR3 reads CASSFRPGLGSPNEQYF. The CDR3 DNA sequence: TGTGCCAGCTCGTTCAGACCGGGACTAGGGTCCCCTAACGAGCAGTACTTC. The chain carries TRBV18 and TRBJ2-7; 8 positions match TRBD2. CDR1 KGHSH and CDR2 LQKENI come from the germline V gene. CDR3 size: 17 residues. J gave up 5 bases and V 6 bases, and 18 bases lay outside the gene matches.